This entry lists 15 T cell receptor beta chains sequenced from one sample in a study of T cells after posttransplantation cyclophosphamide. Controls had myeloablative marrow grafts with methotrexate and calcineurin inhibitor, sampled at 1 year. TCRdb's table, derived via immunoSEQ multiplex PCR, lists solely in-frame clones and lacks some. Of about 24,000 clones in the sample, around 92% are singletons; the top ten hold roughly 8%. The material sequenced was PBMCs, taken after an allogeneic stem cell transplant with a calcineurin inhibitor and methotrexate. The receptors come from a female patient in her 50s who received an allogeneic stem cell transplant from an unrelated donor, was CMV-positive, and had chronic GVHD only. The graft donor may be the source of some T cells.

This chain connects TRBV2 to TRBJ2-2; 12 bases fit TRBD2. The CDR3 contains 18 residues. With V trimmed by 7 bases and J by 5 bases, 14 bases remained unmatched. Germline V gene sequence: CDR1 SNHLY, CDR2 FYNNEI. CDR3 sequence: CASTRLAGAPSETGELFF. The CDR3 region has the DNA TGTGCCAGCACTCGACTAGCGGGAGCCCCCTCGGAGACCGGGGAGCTGTTTTTT.

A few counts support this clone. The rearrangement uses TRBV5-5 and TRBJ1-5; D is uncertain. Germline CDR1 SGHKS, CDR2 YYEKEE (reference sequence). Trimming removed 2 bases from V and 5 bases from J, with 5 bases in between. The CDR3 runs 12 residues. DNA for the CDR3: TGTGCCAGCAGCTTATCCGATCAGCCCCAGCATTTT. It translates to CASSLSDQPQHF.

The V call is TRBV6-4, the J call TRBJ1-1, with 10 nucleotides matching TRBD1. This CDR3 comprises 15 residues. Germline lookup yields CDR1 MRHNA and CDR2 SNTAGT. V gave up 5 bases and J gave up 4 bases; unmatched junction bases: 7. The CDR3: CASSRGQGLGTEAFF. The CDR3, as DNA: TGTGCCAGCAGTCGGGGACAGGGGTTGGGCACTGAAGCTTTCTTT.

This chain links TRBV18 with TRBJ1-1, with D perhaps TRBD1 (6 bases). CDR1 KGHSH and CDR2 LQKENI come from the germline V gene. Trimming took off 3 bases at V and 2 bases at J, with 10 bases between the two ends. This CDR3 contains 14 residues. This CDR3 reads CASSPGHPNTEAFF. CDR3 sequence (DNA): TGTGCCAGCTCACCGGGACACCCCAACACTGAAGCTTTCTTT.

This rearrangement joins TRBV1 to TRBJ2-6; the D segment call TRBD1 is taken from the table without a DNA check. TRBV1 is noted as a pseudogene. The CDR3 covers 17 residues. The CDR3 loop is CTSSLSCAQSRANVLTF. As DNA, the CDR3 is TGCACCAGCAGTCTGTCTTGTGCACAAAGTCGGGCCAACGTCCTGACTTTC.

CDR3 DNA sequence: TGTGCCATCAGCGGGGACAGGAACCCCAGGAAGCAGTACTTC. Protein sequence: CAISGDRNPRKQYF. The V and J genes are TRBV10-3 and TRBJ2-7; TRBD1 matches 8 bases. J gave up 8 bases and V 6 bases, and 12 bases lay outside the gene matches. CDR1 is ENHRY, CDR2 SYGVKD, per germline. The CDR3 spans 14 residues.

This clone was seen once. The CDR3 region is CASSMGAGGLYEQFF. CDR3 DNA sequence: TGTGCCAGTAGTATGGGAGCGGGAGGGCTTTATGAGCAGTTCTTC. This chain joins TRBV19 and TRBJ2-1; 10 nucleotides match TRBD2. Germline-derived CDR1 and CDR2 are LNHDA and SQIVND (reference sequence). With V trimmed by 3 bases and J by 8 bases, 7 bases remained unmatched. CDR3 size: 15 residues.

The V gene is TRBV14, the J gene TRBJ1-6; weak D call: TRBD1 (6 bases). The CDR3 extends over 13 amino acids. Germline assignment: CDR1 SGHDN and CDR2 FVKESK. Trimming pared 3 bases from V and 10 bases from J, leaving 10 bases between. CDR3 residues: CASSHQGKSPLHF. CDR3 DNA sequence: TGTGCCAGCAGCCACCAGGGGAAATCACCCCTCCACTTT.

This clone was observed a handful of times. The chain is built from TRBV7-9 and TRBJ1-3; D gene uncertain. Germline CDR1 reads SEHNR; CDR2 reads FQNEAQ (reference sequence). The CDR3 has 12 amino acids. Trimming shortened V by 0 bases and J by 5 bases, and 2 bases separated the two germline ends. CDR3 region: CASSLARNTIYF. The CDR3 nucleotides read TGTGCCAGCAGCTTAGCTAGAAACACCATATATTTT.

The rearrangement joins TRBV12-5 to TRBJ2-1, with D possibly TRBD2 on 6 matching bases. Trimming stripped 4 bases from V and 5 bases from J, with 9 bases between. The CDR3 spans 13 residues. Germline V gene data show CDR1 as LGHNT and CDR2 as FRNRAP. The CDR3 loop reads CASGSEGNNEQFF. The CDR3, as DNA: TGTGCTAGTGGTTCGGAGGGGAACAATGAGCAGTTCTTC.

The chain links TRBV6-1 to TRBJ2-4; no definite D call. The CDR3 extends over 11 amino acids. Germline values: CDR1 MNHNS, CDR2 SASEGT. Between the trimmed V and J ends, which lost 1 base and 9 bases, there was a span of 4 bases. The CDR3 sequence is CASSEGAIQYF. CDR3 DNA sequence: TGTGCCAGCAGTGAAGGGGCCATTCAGTACTTC.

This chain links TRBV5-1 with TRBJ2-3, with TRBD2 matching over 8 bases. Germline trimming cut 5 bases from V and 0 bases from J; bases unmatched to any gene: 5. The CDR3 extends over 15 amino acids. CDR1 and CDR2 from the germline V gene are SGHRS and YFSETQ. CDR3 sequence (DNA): TGCGCCAGCAGTTCGACTAGCGTAAGCACAGATACGCAGTATTTT. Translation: CASSSTSVSTDTQYF.

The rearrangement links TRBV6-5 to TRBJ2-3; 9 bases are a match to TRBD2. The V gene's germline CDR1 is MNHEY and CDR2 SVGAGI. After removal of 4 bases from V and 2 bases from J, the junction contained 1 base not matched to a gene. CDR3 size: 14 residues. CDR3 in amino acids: CASSLAGATDTQYF. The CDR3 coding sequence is TGTGCCAGCAGTTTAGCGGGAGCCACAGATACGCAGTATTTT.

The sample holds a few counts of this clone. The CDR3 here is CAWSGWRREYNEQFF. DNA of the CDR3: TGTGCCTGGAGTGGCTGGCGGCGGGAATACAATGAGCAGTTCTTC. The rearrangement links TRBV30 to TRBJ2-1, with a weak D call TRBD2 (6 bases). Trimming took off 1 base at V and 4 bases at J, with 14 bases between the two ends. The CDR3 is 15 residues long. Per germline, CDR1 GTSNPN and CDR2 SVGIG (reference sequence).

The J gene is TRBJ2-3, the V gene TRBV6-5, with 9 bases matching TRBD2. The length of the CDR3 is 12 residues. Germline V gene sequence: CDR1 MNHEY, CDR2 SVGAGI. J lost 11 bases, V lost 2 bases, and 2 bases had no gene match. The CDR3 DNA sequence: TGTGCCAGCAGTTACGGCGGGAGGGGGCAGTATTTT. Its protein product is CASSYGGRGQYF.